This T cell receptor (beta chain) is from a study of T cell responses to AZD1222 COVID-19 vaccine. The study's findings and limits: The study sampled repertoires only after the peak T cell response. Possibly, clonal diversity was underestimated; donors were largely white British and included more females. Recipients of two AZD1222 doses showed rising Spike-specific TCR breadth and depth.

Concerning this clone: The antigen is not known.

Using immunoSEQ multiplex PCR, the repertoire was profiled, and TCRdb retains in-frame clones only, with some absent. The sample includes over 50,000 clones, around 85% seen only once; the top ten take approximately 25%. Trimming at V came to 7 bases and at J to 1 base, leaving 4 bases not matched to a gene. The CDR3 length is 14 residues. CDR1 and CDR2 from the germline V gene are MNHEY and SVGAGI. This clonotype was sampled from an adult who received the AZD1222 COVID-19 vaccine. Sequences were derived from peripheral blood, sampled 28 days after the second AZD1222 dose. This chain joins TRBV6-5 and TRBJ1-5; 7 bases match TRBD1. The CDR3 is CASMMGQSNQPQHF. The CDR3 DNA is TGTGCCAGCATGATGGGACAGAGCAATCAGCCCCAGCATTTT.